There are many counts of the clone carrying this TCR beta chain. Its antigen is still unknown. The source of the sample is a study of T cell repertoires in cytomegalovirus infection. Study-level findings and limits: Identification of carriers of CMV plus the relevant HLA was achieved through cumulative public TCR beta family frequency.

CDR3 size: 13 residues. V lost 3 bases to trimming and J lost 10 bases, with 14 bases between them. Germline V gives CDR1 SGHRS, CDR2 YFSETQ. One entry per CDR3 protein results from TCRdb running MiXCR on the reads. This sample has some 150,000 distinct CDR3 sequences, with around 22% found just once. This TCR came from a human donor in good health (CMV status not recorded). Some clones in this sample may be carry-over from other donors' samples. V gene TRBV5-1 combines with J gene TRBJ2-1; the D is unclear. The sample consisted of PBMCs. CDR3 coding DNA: TGCGCCAGCAGCTCTACTGCCGGCGGAGAGCAGTTCTTC. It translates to CASSSTAGGEQFF. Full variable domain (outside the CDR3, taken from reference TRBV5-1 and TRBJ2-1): KAGVTQTPRYLIKTRGQQVTLSCSPISGHRSVSWYQQTPGQGLQFLFEYFSETQRNKGNFPGRFSGRQFSNSRSEMNVSTLELGDSALYLCASSSTAGGEQFFGPGTRLTVL.